Below, 4 T cell receptor beta chains from the same sample are listed, as sequenced in a study of graft-versus-host responses after intestinal transplantation. The antigens of these receptors remain unknown. The table came from immunoSEQ multiplex PCR; TCRdb's copy has only in-frame clones and leaves some out. The data show under 100,000 clones, with approximately 92% seen just once and about 1.1% held by the top ten. Sequencing used unstimulated CD8+ T cells sorted from spleen or lymph node cells, obtained before transplant. Receptors originate from a human donor who was the organ donor for an intestinal transplant.

J is TRBJ1-1 and V is TRBV11-2, with no clear D. With 5 bases removed from V and 1 base from J, the gap between germline ends came to 11 bases. The CDR3 is 14 amino acids. The germline V gene has CDR1 SGHAT and CDR2 FQNNGV. The CDR3 loop is CASSPQASNTEAFF. The CDR3 DNA reads TGTGCCAGCAGCCCGCAGGCCTCGAACACTGAAGCTTTCTTT.

The chain has TRBV5-5 and TRBJ1-1, with a possible D match to TRBD1 (5 bases). V was cut by 0 bases and J by 0 bases, with 12 bases left in between. Per germline, CDR1 SGHKS and CDR2 YYEKEE (reference sequence). This CDR3 is 16 amino acids long. The CDR3 DNA reads TGTGCCAGCAGCTTGGACCCGGGACTGATGAACACTGAAGCTTTCTTT. This encodes CASSLDPGLMNTEAFF.

V is TRBV27 and J is TRBJ1-1; D might be TRBD1 (5 bases). The germline V and J ends were trimmed by 5 bases and 11 bases, with 18 bases remaining between them. Per the germline V gene, CDR1 is MNHEY and CDR2 is SMNVEV (reference sequence). This CDR3 has 13 residues. In DNA form, the CDR3 reads TGTGCCAGCAGTCCCCAACCGTGGGGCGGCGCTTTCTTT. Protein sequence: CASSPQPWGGAFF.

V and J are TRBV27 and TRBJ1-2; D possibly corresponds to TRBD1 (6 bases). The CDR3 is made up of 16 amino acids. Per germline, CDR1 MNHEY and CDR2 SMNVEV (reference sequence). Trimming shortened V by 0 bases and J by 2 bases, and 13 bases separated the two germline ends. DNA for the CDR3: TGTGCCAGCAGTTTATCGATGACAGGCAGGAACTATGGCTACACCTTC. This encodes CASSLSMTGRNYGYTF.